What follows are 10 T cell receptor beta chains derived from one specimen sequenced in a study of pediatric ulcerative colitis. The method was immunoSEQ multiplex PCR; TCRdb's version includes in-frame clones alone and lacks a portion of them. Of more than 50,000 clones listed, 87% are singletons. The material sequenced was blood. The receptors stem from a boy aged 10-17 years who was a control in a study of pediatric ulcerative colitis.

The chain uses TRBV28 and TRBJ2-7, with 7 bases identical to TRBD2. V lost 9 bases, J lost 4 bases, and 6 bases stayed unmatched. CDR3 length equals 12 residues. Germline lookup yields CDR1 MDHEN and CDR2 SYDVKM. CDR3 DNA sequence: TGTGCCAGTGTTGGACTAGGATACGAGCAGTACTTC. Encoded protein: CASVGLGYEQYF.

This clone has just one count. The V and J genes are TRBV4-3 and TRBJ2-1; D is possibly TRBD2 (6 bases). This CDR3 has 16 amino acids. Germline CDR1 reads LGHNA; CDR2 reads YSLEER. Trimming removed 1 base from V and 3 bases from J, with 13 bases in between. The DNA of the CDR3 is TGCGCCAGCAGCCAAGTGGGGGGAGTGTACTACAATGAGCAGTTCTTC. Its translation is CASSQVGGVYYNEQFF.

The chain recombines TRBV19 with TRBJ1-5; the match to TRBD1 covers 8 bases. CDR3 length: 15 residues. J lost 5 bases, V lost 5 bases, and 8 bases had no gene match. Germline loops: CDR1 LNHDA, CDR2 SQIVND (reference sequence). The CDR3 loop reads CASSLSGTGDQPQHF. CDR3 coding DNA: TGTGCCAGTAGTTTGTCCGGGACAGGCGATCAGCCCCAGCATTTT.

V is TRBV11-2 and J is TRBJ2-2, with 9 positions matching TRBD1. Germline CDR1 SGHAT, CDR2 FQNNGV. V dropped 4 bases and J dropped 1; count of bases not matched to a gene: 13. The CDR3 has 19 amino acids. Written as DNA, the CDR3 is TGTGCCAGCAGCTCCCGTCTCGGGACAGGGCGCCTGAACACCGGGGAGCTGTTTTTT. Amino acids: CASSSRLGTGRLNTGELFF.

The rearrangement uses TRBV29-1 and TRBJ1-3; possibly TRBD1 for D (6 bases). Between the trimmed V and J ends, which lost 6 bases and 2 bases, there was a span of 14 bases. The CDR3 is 14 amino acids. Germline V gene sequence: CDR1 SQVTM, CDR2 ANQGSEA. In DNA form, the CDR3 reads TGCAGCGTCTTGAACTCAGGGGCTGGAAACACCATATATTTT. Its translation: CSVLNSGAGNTIYF.

V gene TRBV7-3 combines with J gene TRBJ1-1, with D perhaps TRBD1 (5 bases). V was shortened by 1 base and J by 1 base, with 10 bases between the two germline ends. This CDR3 has 15 residues. Germline CDR1 reads SGHTA; CDR2 reads FQGTGA. The CDR3 coding sequence is TGTGCCAGCAGCTTAATAAAGGGGACGAACACTGAAGCTTTCTTT. Translation: CASSLIKGTNTEAFF.

The V and J genes are TRBV9 and TRBJ2-5; D call uncertain. V lost 3 bases to trimming and J lost 5 bases, with 11 bases between them. The CDR3 covers 13 residues. CDR1 and CDR2 (germline): SGDLS, YYNGEE. CDR3 nucleotide sequence: TGTGCCAGCAGCGCGGGTGGCCCCGAGACCCAGTACTTC. The encoded protein is CASSAGGPETQYF.

This chain links TRBV4-2 with TRBJ1-1, with D possibly being TRBD1 (6 bases). The CDR3 is made up of 17 amino acids. Trimming took off 4 bases at V and 0 bases at J, with 18 bases between the two ends. Germline V lookup: CDR1 LGHNA, CDR2 YNFKEQ. For the CDR3, the DNA is TGTGCCAGCAGCCCAAATACAGGGAATGCCATGAACACTGAAGCTTTCTTT. It translates to CASSPNTGNAMNTEAFF.

This rearrangement joins TRBV11-2 to TRBJ2-7; TRBD1 matches 10 bases. Germline V gene sequence: CDR1 SGHAT, CDR2 FQNNGV. The ends lost 5 bases at V and 5 bases at J; junction bases unmatched: 15. The CDR3 consists of 17 residues. The CDR3 loop reads CASSLPSAGQGIHEQYF. As DNA, the CDR3 is TGTGCCAGCAGCCTCCCATCTGCGGGACAGGGGATCCACGAGCAGTACTTC. The full variable domain, its missing parts supplied by reference TRBV11-2 and TRBJ2-7, is EAGVAQSPRYKIIEKRQSVAFWCNPISGHATLYWYQQILGQGPKLLIQFQNNGVVDDSQLPKDRFSAERLKGVDSTLKIQPAKLEDSAVYLCASSLPSAGQGIHEQYFGPGTRLTVT.

This clone has just a few counts. V usage is TRBV6-6 and J usage is TRBJ1-4; 8 bases fit TRBD1. The germline gives CDR1 MNHNY, CDR2 SVGAGI (reference sequence). V trimming: 5 bases; J trimming: 8 bases; junction bases outside the gene matches: 7. The CDR3 has 14 residues. DNA of the CDR3: TGTGCCAGCAGTCCCGACAGGGGTGGAGAAAAACTGTTTTTT. Its translation: CASSPDRGGEKLFF.